Following are 28 T cell receptor beta chains from one sample sequenced in a study of cytomegalovirus exposure and HLA in healthy donors. Here immunoSEQ multiplex PCR was the method, and the copy in TCRdb shows in-frame clones only, minus some. The sample includes under 200,000 clones, roughly 89% seen only once; the top ten take 10% to 13%. The sample consisted of PBMCs. All receptors come from a woman aged 18-29 years in good health and CMV-seropositive.

The chain has TRBV4-2 and TRBJ1-2; 7 positions match TRBD1. Germline V CDR1 and CDR2: LGHNA, YNFKEQ. With V trimmed by 3 bases and J by 4 bases, 11 bases remained unmatched. This CDR3 region has 16 residues. CDR3 sequence (DNA): TGTGCCAGCAGCCACGGACAGGCCGCCAACTCCTATGGCTACACCTTC. It specifies CASSHGQAANSYGYTF.

This clone was counted a single time. The chain employs TRBV15 and TRBJ2-2; D uncertain. The germline CDR1 and CDR2 sequences are LNHNV and YYDKDF (reference sequence). This CDR3 is built from 15 residues. Trimming removed 5 bases at V and 8 bases at J, with 18 bases between. The DNA of the CDR3 is TGTGCCACCAGCCCGAGCACGGTCCTCCGAGGGGAGCTGTTTTTT. Amino acids: CATSPSTVLRGELFF.

The chain has TRBV29-1 and TRBJ2-7, with a weak D call TRBD1 (6 bases). Trimming removed 4 bases from V and 4 bases from J, with 14 bases in between. Germline lookup yields CDR1 SQVTM and CDR2 ANQGSEA. The CDR3 sequence is 13 residues long. This CDR3 reads CSVVGHGPYEQYF. CDR3 nucleotide sequence: TGCAGCGTTGTGGGACACGGCCCATACGAGCAGTACTTC.

V is TRBV18 and J is TRBJ2-1, with TRBD2 identical over 8 bases. Germline V CDR1 and CDR2: KGHSH, LQKENI. V shed 5 bases, J shed 8 bases, and the junction held 11 bases outside the gene matches. This CDR3 is built from 15 residues. CDR3 region: CASSATSGEGDEQFF. The CDR3 coding sequence is TGTGCCAGCTCAGCCACTAGCGGAGAGGGCGATGAGCAGTTCTTC.

The chain uses TRBV30 and TRBJ2-3; TRBD2 is a possible D gene (6 bases). V was clipped by 2 bases and J by 4 bases, with 13 bases between them. CDR1 and CDR2 (germline): GTSNPN, SVGIG (reference sequence). The CDR3 is made up of 14 amino acids. CDR3 coding DNA: TGTGCCTGGAGTCTGGGGGGTGGTGCAGATACGCAGTATTTT. Its protein is CAWSLGGGADTQYF.

This clone was counted a single time. This rearrangement joins TRBV5-1 to TRBJ2-5; 7 positions agree with TRBD2. The CDR3 spans 15 residues. Looked up from germline, CDR1 is SGHRS and CDR2 is YFSETQ. V gave up 1 base and J gave up 3 bases; unmatched junction bases: 6. CDR3 sequence: CASSLSSSGEETQYF. The CDR3 nucleotides are TGCGCCAGCAGCTTGAGTTCTAGCGGTGAAGAGACCCAGTACTTC.

The rearrangement links TRBV28 to TRBJ2-1; D gene ambiguous. The CDR3 extends over 11 amino acids. Trimming pared 3 bases from V and 7 bases from J, leaving 4 bases between. Per the germline V gene, CDR1 is MDHEN and CDR2 is SYDVKM. The CDR3 DNA is TGTGCCAGCAGTTTTTCGAATGAGCAGTTCTTC. This sequence encodes CASSFSNEQFF.

This clone was counted once. The V call is TRBV9, the J call TRBJ1-2, with D uncertain. This CDR3 spans 15 amino acids. Germline V gene data show CDR1 as SGDLS and CDR2 as YYNGEE. The V end was cut by 3 bases, the J end by 8 bases, with 20 bases between. CDR3 in amino acids: CASSGDAGPTGGYTF. The CDR3 region has the DNA TGTGCCAGCAGCGGGGATGCCGGCCCGACGGGGGGCTACACCTTC.

This clone came up once. This sequence joins TRBV30 and TRBJ2-5, with TRBD1 matching 10 bases. With V trimmed by 5 bases and J by 3 bases, 0 bases remained unmatched. The CDR3 totals 12 residues. Per germline, CDR1 GTSNPN and CDR2 SVGIG (reference sequence). CDR3 protein: CAWGQGEETQYF. DNA for the CDR3: TGTGCCTGGGGACAGGGGGAAGAGACCCAGTACTTC.

V gene TRBV4-2 combines with J gene TRBJ2-3; 7 bases match TRBD2. In germline, CDR1 is LGHNA, CDR2 YNFKEQ. J lost 5 bases, V lost 0 bases, and 14 bases had no gene match. The CDR3 runs to 18 residues. This CDR3 reads CASSQDQIKAGVGDTQYF. DNA for the CDR3: TGTGCCAGCAGCCAAGATCAGATTAAGGCGGGAGTGGGAGATACGCAGTATTTT.

This clone has a count of ten or more. The CDR3 is CASSMEVPGGETQYF. The CDR3 nucleotides read TGTGCCAGCAGCATGGAGGTCCCCGGTGGAGAGACCCAGTACTTC. J is TRBJ2-5 and V is TRBV4-2, with D perhaps TRBD2 (5 bases). The germline V gene has CDR1 LGHNA and CDR2 YNFKEQ. V gave up 5 bases and J gave up 4 bases, with 17 bases separating them. This CDR3 region has 15 residues.

A remark on this clone: In the same sample, other DNA sequences code for this CDR3. The CDR3 region is CASSLAGNSYNEQFF. CDR3 DNA sequence: TGTGCCAGCAGCTTGGCAGGGAATTCCTACAATGAGCAGTTCTTC. The gene calls are TRBV5-8 and TRBJ2-1; D possibly corresponds to TRBD1 (5 bases). The CDR3 is made up of 15 amino acids. The germline gives CDR1 SGHTS, CDR2 YDEGEE. The germline V and J ends were trimmed by 0 bases and 1 base, with 8 bases remaining between them.

The CDR3 protein is CASSLWAGETQYF. The CDR3 DNA reads as TGCGCCAGCAGCTTGTGGGCGGGAGAGACCCAGTACTTC. The gene calls are TRBV5-1 and TRBJ2-5, with TRBD2 as a possible D gene (5 bases). With 1 base removed from V and 4 bases from J, the gap between germline ends came to 8 bases. CDR3 length: 13 amino acids. Germline V CDR1 and CDR2: SGHRS, YFSETQ.

This sequence joins TRBV9 and TRBJ2-7; 8 bases map to TRBD1. CDR3 size: 15 residues. Germline V gene lookup returns CDR1 SGDLS and CDR2 YYNGEE. With 0 bases clipped from V and 3 bases from J, the junction kept 5 bases outside the gene matches. The CDR3 DNA follows: TGTGCCAGCAGCGTAGAATCCGACAGGGGCTACGAGCAGTACTTC. Protein product: CASSVESDRGYEQYF.

The CDR3 DNA reads TGCGCCAGCAGCTACCGGACAGGGGGCTATGGCTACACCTTC. Translation gives CASSYRTGGYGYTF. The rearrangement joins TRBV5-1 to TRBJ1-2, with 10 bases lining up with TRBD1. The CDR3 has 14 residues. Germline V lookup: CDR1 SGHRS, CDR2 YFSETQ. V gave up 3 bases and J gave up 4 bases; unmatched junction bases: 3.

V and J are TRBV18 and TRBJ2-1, with 9 bases that match TRBD2. The CDR3 is 17 amino acids. The V gene's germline CDR1 is KGHSH and CDR2 LQKENI. Losses at the gene ends were 3 bases for V and 3 bases for J; bases not matched to a gene: 9. CDR3 sequence: CASSPQILAGNYNEQFF. The DNA for the CDR3 is TGTGCCAGCTCACCCCAAATCCTAGCGGGAAACTACAATGAGCAGTTCTTC.

The rearrangement links TRBV10-1 to TRBJ2-1; TRBD2 matches at 9 bases. V shed 11 bases and J 3 bases; nucleotides not matched to a gene: 8. CDR3 length: 14 amino acids. The germline V gene encodes CDR1 WNHNN and CDR2 SYGVQD (reference sequence). The CDR3 sequence is CACHLAGIYNEQFF. The DNA of the CDR3 is TGCGCCTGCCATCTAGCGGGAATCTACAATGAGCAGTTCTTC.

V usage is TRBV4-2 and J usage is TRBJ1-4; TRBD1 agrees at 10 bases. CDR1 and CDR2 (germline): LGHNA, YNFKEQ. CDR3 length: 16 amino acids. Trimming took 0 bases from V and 10 from J; bases not matched to a gene: 8. The CDR3 spells CASSQETGTGVGKLFF. CDR3 coding DNA: TGTGCCAGCAGCCAAGAAACCGGGACAGGGGTCGGAAAACTGTTTTTT.

This rearrangement joins TRBV19 to TRBJ1-2; TRBD1 might be the D (5 bases). The germline V and J ends were trimmed by 5 bases and 8 bases, with 12 bases remaining between them. The germline V gene encodes CDR1 LNHDA and CDR2 SQIVND (reference sequence). The CDR3 totals 12 residues. CDR3 coding DNA: TGTGCCAGTAGTGACCGACCAGGGGGCTACACCTTC. Protein sequence: CASSDRPGGYTF. The variable domain in full, completed from reference TRBV19 and TRBJ1-2, reads DGGITQSPKYLFRKEGQNVTLSCEQNLNHDAMYWYRQDPGQGLRLIYYSQIVNDFQKGDIAEGYSVSREKKESFPLTVTSAQKNPTAFYLCASSDRPGGYTFGSGTRLTVV.

Only one count was recorded for this clone. This chain links TRBV5-1 with TRBJ2-1, with 8 bases fitting TRBD2. V trimming: 5 bases; J trimming: 7 bases; junction bases outside the gene matches: 14. Germline V gives CDR1 SGHRS, CDR2 YFSETQ. The CDR3 contains 16 residues. DNA for the CDR3: TGCGCCAGCAGGACGAGCGGGAGCGAGGTGGGTAATGAGCAGTTCTTC. Translation gives CASRTSGSEVGNEQFF.

The chain recombines TRBV30 with TRBJ2-5; D not resolved. V lost 0 bases and J lost 5, with 10 bases in between. Germline V gene sequence: CDR1 GTSNPN, CDR2 SVGIG (reference sequence). This CDR3 is built from 13 residues. This CDR3 reads CAWSVYGWETQYF. The CDR3 region has the DNA TGTGCCTGGAGTGTATACGGGTGGGAGACCCAGTACTTC.

The chain employs TRBV9 and TRBJ1-4, with 11 bases matching TRBD1. Germline V gives CDR1 SGDLS, CDR2 YYNGEE. The CDR3 spans 15 residues. V shed 5 bases and J 8 bases; nucleotides not matched to a gene: 8. In nucleotides, the CDR3 is TGTGCCAGCAGTTCCGGGACAGGGGGGAAGGAAAAACTGTTTTTT. Its protein is CASSSGTGGKEKLFF. Supplemented by reference TRBV9 and TRBJ1-4, the full variable domain reads DSGVTQTPKHLITATGQRVTLRCSPRSGDLSVYWYQQSLDQGLQFLIQYYNGEERAKGNILERFSAQQFPDLHSELNLSSLELGDSALYFCASSSGTGGKEKLFFGSGTQLSVL.

The J gene is TRBJ1-4, the V gene TRBV7-9; no definite D call. Germline-derived CDR1 and CDR2 are SEHNR and FQNEAQ (reference sequence). Trimming took off 5 bases at V and 6 bases at J, with 13 bases between the two ends. The CDR3 length is 14 residues. The CDR3 DNA is TGTGCCAGCAGCCCACCACTTCCGGATGAAAAACTGTTTTTT. Translation gives CASSPPLPDEKLFF.

The chain joins TRBV7-2 to TRBJ2-7; 10 bases are a match to TRBD2. Trimming at V came to 5 bases and at J to 0 bases, leaving 4 bases not matched to a gene. The CDR3 covers 15 residues. Germline CDR1 and CDR2: SGHTA and FQGNSA. Here the CDR3 reads CASSPLAGGSYEQYF. The CDR3 DNA sequence: TGTGCCAGCAGCCCCTTAGCGGGAGGCTCCTACGAGCAGTACTTC.

The chain joins TRBV4-3 to TRBJ2-7; unclear D gene. The CDR3 sequence is 15 residues long. Between the trimmed V and J ends, which lost 0 bases and 0 bases, there was a span of 9 bases. Germline V CDR1 and CDR2: LGHNA, YSLEER. This CDR3 reads CASSQDVESSYEQYF. The CDR3 DNA reads as TGCGCCAGCAGCCAAGATGTCGAGAGCTCCTACGAGCAGTACTTC.

The CDR3 region is CASSPDRNTIYF. In DNA, the CDR3 is TGTGCCAGCAGCCCGGACAGAAACACCATATATTTT. The chain links TRBV7-2 to TRBJ1-3; a weak D match, TRBD1 (5 bases). V was clipped by 5 bases and J by 5 bases, with 7 bases between them. CDR1 is SGHTA, CDR2 FQGNSA, per germline. CDR3 length: 12 residues.

This clone occurred once. This same CDR3 is encoded by further DNA sequences in the sample. V usage is TRBV2 and J usage is TRBJ2-5; TRBD1 matches 7 bases. V shed 7 bases and J 5 bases; nucleotides not matched to a gene: 1. CDR3 size: 11 residues. From germline, CDR1 is SNHLY and CDR2 FYNNEI. DNA for the CDR3: TGTGCCAGCACCAGGGGGGAGACCCAGTACTTC. Protein: CASTRGETQYF.

V and J are TRBV6-6 and TRBJ2-1, with 7 bases identical to TRBD2. The germline V gene encodes CDR1 MNHNY and CDR2 SVGAGI (reference sequence). V lost 6 bases, J lost 2 bases, and 4 bases stayed unmatched. This CDR3 has 14 residues. The CDR3 is CASRWGGTYNEQFF. For the CDR3, the DNA is TGTGCCAGCAGGTGGGGGGGGACCTACAATGAGCAGTTCTTC.